These 30 T cell receptor beta chains were sequenced from one sample in a study of blood T cell repertoires in COVID-19. Profiling relied on immunoSEQ multiplex PCR, and the TCRdb table lists in-frame clones only, not all of them. The data contain 52,000 or so clones, approximately 86% of them seen just once; the ten biggest clones take up roughly 8.3%. Sequenced material: peripheral blood. The receptors were sampled from a woman aged 70-85 years with active COVID-19.

The rearrangement links TRBV28 to TRBJ1-3, with TRBD1 matching over 7 bases. The V gene's germline CDR1 is MDHEN and CDR2 SYDVKM. The CDR3 loop spans 16 amino acids. J gave up 0 bases and V 4 bases, and 6 bases lay outside the gene matches. The CDR3 is CASSSGTVPSGNTIYF. The CDR3 DNA sequence: TGTGCCAGCAGTTCCGGGACAGTACCCTCTGGAAACACCATATATTTT.

The chain recombines TRBV11-2 with TRBJ1-1, with D perhaps matching TRBD1 (5 bases). Germline-derived CDR1 and CDR2 are SGHAT and FQNNGV. This CDR3 has 14 amino acids. Trimming cost V 1 base and J 1 base, with 7 bases left between them. CDR3 nucleotides: TGTGCCAGCAGCTTAGCTGGACAGAACACTGAAGCTTTCTTT. Translating it yields CASSLAGQNTEAFF.

The chain employs TRBV6-1 and TRBJ1-5; D is undetermined. V lost 2 bases and J 10 bases, leaving 15 bases between the germline ends. The CDR3 is 14 amino acids. Germline values: CDR1 MNHNS, CDR2 SASEGT. For the CDR3, the DNA is TGTGCCAGCAGTGAATGGGGTCATCTAGCCCCCCAGCATTTT. This codes for CASSEWGHLAPQHF.

The chain carries TRBV15 and TRBJ1-2; 7 nucleotides align to TRBD1. This CDR3 region has 17 residues. V was pared by 1 base and J by 8 bases, with 16 bases of the junction left unmatched. Germline loops: CDR1 LNHNV, CDR2 YYDKDF (reference sequence). This CDR3 reads CATSRALGVRGGKGYTF. The DNA for the CDR3 is TGTGCCACCAGCAGAGCGTTGGGTGTAAGAGGGGGCAAGGGCTACACCTTC.

The V and J genes are TRBV23-1 and TRBJ1-1; D possibly corresponds to TRBD1 (5 bases). TRBV23-1 is designated an ORF whose function remains uncertain. This CDR3 contains 13 residues. The V end lost 4 bases, the J end lost 5 bases, and 11 bases lay between the germline ends. The CDR3 loop is CASSPREGTEAFF. CDR3 coding DNA: TGCGCCAGCAGTCCCAGGGAGGGGACTGAAGCTTTCTTT.

The chain links TRBV3-1 (or the pseudogene TRBV3-2) to TRBJ2-3; 9 positions agree with TRBD2. The CDR3 extends over 24 amino acids. Germline V gene sequence: CDR1 LGHDT, CDR2 YNNKEL (reference sequence). J was trimmed by 4 bases and V by 1 base; bases with no gene match: 30. The CDR3 bases are TGTGCCAGCAGCCAAGGGTTTAGGTTTCTAGCGGGAACGAACCAGCATTCGGGGGCAGATACGCAGTATTTT. Translating gives CASSQGFRFLAGTNQHSGADTQYF.

The chain joins TRBV2 to TRBJ2-7, with TRBD1 matching over 8 bases. Germline V gene lookup returns CDR1 SNHLY and CDR2 FYNNEI. Trimming took 8 bases from V and 0 from J; bases not matched to a gene: 6. This CDR3 region has 14 residues. The CDR3 spells CASLIDRGSYEQYF. For the CDR3, the DNA is TGTGCCAGCCTAATTGACAGGGGCTCCTACGAGCAGTACTTC. The variable domain in full, completed from reference TRBV2 and TRBJ2-7, reads EPEVTQTPSHQVTQMGQEVILRCVPISNHLYFYWYRQILGQKVEFLVSFYNNEISEKSEIFDDQFSVERPDGSNFTLKIRSTKLEDSAMYFCASLIDRGSYEQYFGPGTRLTVT.

The chain links TRBV25-1 to TRBJ1-1; 8 bases are shared with TRBD1. This CDR3 contains 13 residues. The junction had 4 bases not matched to a gene; V was cut back by 5 bases and J by 5 bases. Germline CDR1 reads MGHDK; CDR2 reads SYGVNS. The CDR3 DNA is TGTGCCAGCAGTCAGGGGGCGAGGACTGAAGCTTTCTTT. The encoded protein is CASSQGARTEAFF.

This clone was counted once. This sequence joins TRBV12-3 or TRBV12-4 and TRBJ2-1, with D tentatively TRBD1 (6 bases). This CDR3 region has 13 residues. Trimming took 0 bases from V and 7 from J, leaving 7 bases between them. The CDR3: CASSLARGNEQFF. The CDR3 DNA reads as TGTGCCAGCAGTTTAGCGAGGGGGAATGAGCAGTTCTTC.

The chain has TRBV6-5 and TRBJ2-1; 10 positions match TRBD2. The ends lost 6 bases at V and 8 bases at J; junction bases unmatched: 4. The CDR3 is 13 amino acids. The V gene's germline CDR1 is MNHEY and CDR2 SVGAGI. The chain's CDR3 is CASSASGRDEQFF. The CDR3 nucleotides read TGTGCCAGCAGCGCTAGCGGGAGAGATGAGCAGTTCTTC.

The V and J genes are TRBV7-3 and TRBJ2-1; TRBD1 agrees at 9 bases. The trim removed 0 bases at V and 5 bases at J, leaving 8 bases unmatched. This CDR3 is built from 17 residues. Germline V gene lookup returns CDR1 SGHTA and CDR2 FQGTGA. The CDR3 DNA follows: TGTGCCAGCAGCTTAACGCCGGACAGGGGATCCCACAATGAGCAGTTCTTC. It specifies CASSLTPDRGSHNEQFF. The full variable domain, with the rest looked up from reference TRBV7-3 and TRBJ2-1, is GAGVSQTPSNKVTEKGKYVELRCDPISGHTALYWYRQSLGQGPEFLIYFQGTGAADDSGLPNDRFFAVRPEGSVSTLKIQRTERGDSAVYLCASSLTPDRGSHNEQFFGPGTRLTVL.

V is TRBV5-5 and J is TRBJ1-2, with TRBD1 identical over 7 bases. Looked up from germline, CDR1 is SGHKS and CDR2 is YYEKEE (reference sequence). The CDR3 contains 13 residues. V lost 4 bases, J lost 5 bases, and 5 bases stayed unmatched. The DNA of the CDR3 is TGTGCCAGCAGCACAGGGGAAGGGTATGGCTACACCTTC. Encoded protein: CASSTGEGYGYTF.

The chain is built from TRBV29-1 and TRBJ1-1, with a tentative D call TRBD1 (5 bases). The CDR3 loop spans 14 amino acids. The V gene's germline CDR1 is SQVTM and CDR2 ANQGSEA. V was clipped by 5 bases and J by 1 base, with 14 bases between them. DNA of the CDR3: TGCAGCGTTAAGAAGGGGATGGAGAACACTGAAGCTTTCTTT. Its translation is CSVKKGMENTEAFF.

CDR3 in amino acids: CASSLDRFSYEQYF. Written as DNA, the CDR3 is TGTGCCAGCAGCTTAGACAGATTCTCCTACGAGCAGTACTTC. The chain recombines TRBV7-3 with TRBJ2-7; tentative D call: TRBD1 (5 bases). This CDR3 contains 14 residues. V lost 2 bases and J 0 bases, leaving 8 bases between the germline ends. CDR1 is SGHTA, CDR2 FQGTGA, per germline.

This clone was recorded only once. The V call is TRBV20-1, the J call TRBJ2-1; D is ambiguous. Trimming shortened V by 3 bases and J by 13 bases, and 10 bases separated the two germline ends. CDR1 and CDR2 from the germline V gene are DFQATT and SNEGSKA (reference sequence). The CDR3 has 10 amino acids. This CDR3 is CSARTLDQFF. In DNA form, the CDR3 reads TGCAGTGCTAGGACTCTTGATCAGTTCTTC.

V gene TRBV18 combines with J gene TRBJ1-1, with D perhaps TRBD1 (5 bases). Germline V lookup: CDR1 KGHSH, CDR2 LQKENI. With 2 bases removed from V and 7 bases from J, the gap between germline ends came to 11 bases. The CDR3 spans 13 residues. The CDR3 region is CASSPSQGSEAFF. Written as DNA, the CDR3 is TGTGCCAGCTCACCATCCCAGGGAAGTGAAGCTTTCTTT.

The chain combines TRBV27 with TRBJ2-7; 9 bases agree with TRBD2. The CDR3 sequence is 13 residues long. Germline V lookup: CDR1 MNHEY, CDR2 SMNVEV (reference sequence). J gave up 3 bases and V 3 bases, and 0 bases lay outside the gene matches. The chain's CDR3 is CASSLTSGYEQYF. The CDR3 coding sequence is TGTGCCAGCAGTTTGACTAGCGGCTACGAGCAGTACTTC.

This clone came up once. The chain has TRBV4-1 and TRBJ2-1; 8 bases match TRBD2. The germline V gene encodes CDR1 MGHRA and CDR2 YSYEKL. The J segment lost 0 bases and the V segment lost 4 bases, leaving 8 bases of the junction unmatched. The CDR3 runs to 17 residues. The DNA for the CDR3 is TGCGCCAGCAGCCTAAGTAGCGGGAAGAGCTCCTACAATGAGCAGTTCTTC. This codes for CASSLSSGKSSYNEQFF.

The chain is built from TRBV7-9 and TRBJ1-1; maybe TRBD1 (5 bases). Germline CDR1 reads SEHNR; CDR2 reads FQNEAQ (reference sequence). V gave up 1 base and J gave up 0 bases, with 9 bases separating them. The CDR3 loop spans 15 amino acids. In nucleotides, the CDR3 is TGTGCCAGCAGCTTAGACGGCAGGGTGAACACTGAAGCTTTCTTT. This translates into CASSLDGRVNTEAFF.

The chain recombines TRBV9 with TRBJ2-1; 11 positions match TRBD2. In germline, CDR1 is SGDLS, CDR2 YYNGEE. V was pared by 1 base and J by 7 bases, with 13 bases of the junction left unmatched. The CDR3 spans 18 residues. CDR3 amino acids: CASSVQSFTSGSRNEQFF. As DNA, the CDR3 is TGTGCCAGCAGCGTACAGTCATTCACTAGCGGGAGTAGGAATGAGCAGTTCTTC.

This clone was picked up a small number of times. This chain joins TRBV2 and TRBJ2-7, with 10 bases aligning to TRBD1. CDR3 length: 13 amino acids. Trimming removed 4 bases from V and 6 bases from J; junction bases left unmatched: 3. Germline CDR1 and CDR2: SNHLY and FYNNEI. The CDR3 nucleotides read TGTGCCAGCAGTGCCGGGACAGGGGCCGAGCAGTACTTC. Translation: CASSAGTGAEQYF.

This chain uses TRBV3-1 (or the pseudogene TRBV3-2) with TRBJ1-1; D unresolved. Germline V gives CDR1 LGHDT, CDR2 YNNKEL (reference sequence). The CDR3 length is 14 residues. Trimming stripped 7 bases from V and 1 base from J, with 13 bases between. In DNA, the CDR3 is TGTGCCAGCACCTCGCGCCGTAAGAACACTGAAGCTTTCTTT. Protein: CASTSRRKNTEAFF.

The rearrangement uses TRBV28 and TRBJ2-5; 8 bases are a match to TRBD1. This CDR3 region has 15 residues. Germline CDR1 reads MDHEN; CDR2 reads SYDVKM. The junction had 6 bases not matched to a gene; V was cut back by 2 bases and J by 4 bases. The CDR3 loop reads CASSLVEQGGETQYF. The CDR3 nucleotides read TGTGCCAGCAGTTTAGTGGAACAGGGGGGAGAGACCCAGTACTTC. The full variable domain, rest sourced from reference TRBV28 and TRBJ2-5, is DVKVTQSSRYLVKRTGEKVFLECVQDMDHENMFWYRQDPGLGLRLIYFSYDVKMKEKGDIPEGYSVSREKKERFSLILESASTNQTSMYLCASSLVEQGGETQYFGPGTRLLVL.

This chain uses TRBV28 with TRBJ1-5, with 7 bases matching TRBD1. Germline-derived CDR1 and CDR2 are MDHEN and SYDVKM. This CDR3 contains 17 residues. The junction had 18 bases not matched to a gene; V was cut back by 4 bases and J by 9 bases. DNA of the CDR3: TGTGCCAGCAGTTCCTTTAACAGGGGCCGGGCTCATACGCCCCAGCATTTT. This encodes CASSSFNRGRAHTPQHF.

In its sample, this clone was seen once. The chain is built from TRBV7-2 and TRBJ1-1; no clear D gene. The CDR3 covers 15 residues. The V end was cut by 5 bases, the J end by 5 bases, with 18 bases between. Looked up from germline, CDR1 is SGHTA and CDR2 is FQGNSA. This chain's CDR3 is CASSPRAIKRTEAFF. The CDR3 DNA sequence: TGTGCCAGCAGCCCGCGGGCCATAAAGAGGACTGAAGCTTTCTTT.

The chain carries TRBV5-6 and TRBJ1-2, with D uncertain. The V gene lost 1 base and the J gene lost 4 bases, with 8 bases spanning the gap. CDR1 is SGHDT and CDR2 is YYEEEE in the germline V gene. This CDR3 is 13 amino acids long. CDR3: CASSLLRGYGYTF. The CDR3, as DNA: TGTGCCAGCAGCTTGCTACGGGGCTATGGCTACACCTTC.

The V gene is TRBV11-2, the J gene TRBJ2-3; 11 nucleotides match TRBD2. This CDR3 contains 16 residues. The germline V gene encodes CDR1 SGHAT and CDR2 FQNNGV. The ends lost 3 bases at V and 3 bases at J; junction bases unmatched: 5. CDR3 region: CASSFTSGSVTDTQYF. CDR3 nucleotides: TGTGCCAGCAGCTTCACTAGCGGGAGTGTGACAGATACGCAGTATTTT. Combining the CDR3 with reference TRBV11-2 and TRBJ2-3 gives the whole variable domain EAGVAQSPRYKIIEKRQSVAFWCNPISGHATLYWYQQILGQGPKLLIQFQNNGVVDDSQLPKDRFSAERLKGVDSTLKIQPAKLEDSAVYLCASSFTSGSVTDTQYFGPGTRLTVL.

The chain combines TRBV2 with TRBJ1-1, with a possible D match to TRBD1 (6 bases). The germline V and J ends were trimmed by 5 bases and 1 base, with 11 bases remaining between them. The CDR3 covers 14 residues. Germline V gives CDR1 SNHLY, CDR2 FYNNEI. CDR3 DNA sequence: TGTGCCAGCAGTATGAGGGGGAGGAACACTGAAGCTTTCTTT. This codes for CASSMRGRNTEAFF.

This clone was counted a single time. V usage is TRBV18 and J usage is TRBJ2-7, with D perhaps TRBD2 (5 bases). This CDR3 comprises 13 residues. Per germline, CDR1 KGHSH and CDR2 LQKENI. Trimming took off 0 bases at V and 5 bases at J, with 8 bases between the two ends. The CDR3 DNA is TGTGCCAGCTCACCACCGACGGGGAACGAGCAGTACTTC. Translated, it gives CASSPPTGNEQYF.

This clone was picked up one time. The V and J genes are TRBV11-2 and TRBJ1-4; TRBD1 agrees at 8 bases. Germline CDR1 and CDR2: SGHAT and FQNNGV. The trim removed 5 bases at V and 8 bases at J, leaving 10 bases unmatched. The length of the CDR3 is 15 residues. CDR3 in amino acids: CASSLQWTGNEKLFF. The CDR3 nucleotides read TGTGCCAGCAGCCTCCAATGGACAGGGAACGAAAAACTGTTTTTT.